Listed below are T cell receptor beta chains from one sample, sequenced in a study of blood T cell repertoires in COVID-19. Data came from immunoSEQ multiplex PCR; TCRdb stores just in-frame clones and leaves some out. The sample has 60,000 to 75,000 clones; around 80% are singletons. The sample comprised peripheral blood. The receptors were gathered from a human donor in a cohort sampled during active COVID-19. Both conserved end residues are part of each CDR3. The order of the fields is D gene, V gene, clone size, CDR3 length, J gene, CDR3 protein, CDR3 DNA. A D gene is named only where the DNA matches it firmly. For some rows the clone size is stated as once, few or many, or as a class when expanded; others skip it.

.	TRBV24-1	.	15	TRBJ2-7	CATSDFLSGSYEQYF	TGTGCCACCAGTGATTTTTTATCAGGGTCGTACGAGCAGTACTTC
.	TRBV7-8	.	13	TRBJ2-7	CASSPRLNYEQYF	TGTGCCAGCAGCCCTAGACTGAACTACGAGCAGTACTTC
TRBD2	TRBV5-6	.	14	TRBJ2-7	CASSLGGGSSEQYF	TGTGCCAGCAGCTTGGGTGGCGGGAGTTCCGAGCAGTACTTC
TRBD1	TRBV9	.	17	TRBJ2-6	CASSSRQGGSGANVLTF	TGTGCCAGCAGCTCCCGACAGGGGGGTTCGGGGGCCAACGTCCTGACTTTC
.	TRBV4-1	.	13	TRBJ1-4	CASSQGRGEKLFF	TGCGCCAGCAGCCAAGGTCGGGGTGAAAAACTGTTTTTT
TRBD1	TRBV5-1	once	15	TRBJ2-1	CASSFLTGGKHEQFF	TGCGCCAGCAGCTTCCTGACAGGGGGCAAGCATGAGCAGTTCTTC
.	TRBV14	.	13	TRBJ1-2	CASSHTGRYGYTF	TGTGCCAGCAGTCACACAGGGCGGTATGGCTACACCTTC
.	TRBV7-2	.	14	TRBJ1-4	CASSLVAGQEKLFF	TGTGCCAGCAGCTTAGTTGCAGGGCAGGAAAAACTGTTTTTT
.	TRBV2	.	14	TRBJ1-5	CASRSVREGQPQHF	TGTGCCAGCAGGTCGGTCAGGGAGGGTCAGCCCCAGCATTTT
TRBD2	TRBV27	.	19	TRBJ2-1	CASSHLAGQAWGSYNEQFF	TGTGCCAGCAGTCATCTAGCGGGACAAGCGTGGGGCTCCTACAATGAGCAGTTCTTC
.	TRBV15	.	14	TRBJ1-4	CATSRDSGGEKLFF	TGTGCCACCAGCAGAGATAGCGGCGGTGAAAAACTGTTTTTT
.	TRBV6-5	.	14	TRBJ2-4	CASSKGRRQNIQYF	TGTGCCAGCAGTAAGGGGAGGCGGCAAAACATTCAGTACTTC
TRBD1	TRBV3-1/TRBV3-2	.	17	TRBJ1-4	CASSQDRGVSTNEKLFF	TGTGCCAGCAGCCAGGACAGGGGGGTTTCAACTAATGAAAAACTGTTTTTT
.	TRBV19	few	16	TRBJ2-6	CASSIVVTSGANVLTF	TGTGCCAGTAGTATAGTAGTTACCTCTGGGGCCAACGTCCTGACTTTC
TRBD1	TRBV2	.	16	TRBJ1-2	CASRQPGQGPNYGYTF	TGTGCCAGCAGGCAGCCGGGACAGGGTCCCAACTATGGCTACACCTTC
TRBD2	TRBV7-9	.	13	TRBJ2-1	CASSRTSGNEQFF	TGTGCCAGCAGCCGCACTAGCGGCAATGAGCAGTTCTTC
.	TRBV5-6	.	13	TRBJ1-1	CASSLDPDTEAFF	TGTGCCAGCAGCTTGGATCCAGACACTGAAGCTTTCTTT
.	TRBV15	.	14	TRBJ2-3	CATSRDRGADTQYF	TGTGCCACCAGCAGAGATAGAGGCGCAGATACGCAGTATTTT
TRBD1	TRBV2	.	14	TRBJ1-1	CASRTDRTNTEAFF	TGTGCCAGCAGGACGGACAGGACGAACACTGAAGCTTTCTTT
.	TRBV10-2	.	14	TRBJ1-4	CASTGGSTNEKLFF	TGCGCCAGCACCGGAGGTTCGACTAATGAAAAACTGTTTTTT
TRBD1	TRBV19	.	15	TRBJ1-5	CASLLPQTGIQPQHF	TGTGCCAGTCTCCTACCTCAGACAGGGATTCAGCCCCAGCATTTT
.	TRBV3-1/TRBV3-2	.	13	TRBJ2-7	CASSQGGPYEQYF	TGTGCCAGCAGCCAAGGCGGGCCCTACGAGCAGTACTTC
TRBD1	TRBV6-2/TRBV6-3	.	20	TRBJ2-5	CASSYYSGTGVFRGGETQYF	TGTGCCAGCAGTTACTATTCCGGGACAGGGGTTTTCCGAGGAGGTGAGACCCAGTACTTC
.	TRBV5-1	.	14	TRBJ2-1	CASSSGGPYNEQFF	TGCGCCAGCAGCTCCGGTGGGCCATACAATGAGCAGTTCTTC
TRBD2	TRBV9	.	16	TRBJ2-3	CASSVGLAGIRNTQYF	TGTGCCAGCAGCGTTGGACTAGCGGGGATTCGGAATACGCAGTATTTT
.	TRBV7-9	.	16	TRBJ2-7	CASSRGQQGYSYEQYF	TGTGCCAGCAGCCGAGGCCAACAGGGCTATTCCTACGAGCAGTACTTC
.	TRBV28	.	13	TRBJ1-1	CASKENMNTEAFF	TGTGCCAGCAAAGAGAATATGAACACTGAAGCTTTCTTT